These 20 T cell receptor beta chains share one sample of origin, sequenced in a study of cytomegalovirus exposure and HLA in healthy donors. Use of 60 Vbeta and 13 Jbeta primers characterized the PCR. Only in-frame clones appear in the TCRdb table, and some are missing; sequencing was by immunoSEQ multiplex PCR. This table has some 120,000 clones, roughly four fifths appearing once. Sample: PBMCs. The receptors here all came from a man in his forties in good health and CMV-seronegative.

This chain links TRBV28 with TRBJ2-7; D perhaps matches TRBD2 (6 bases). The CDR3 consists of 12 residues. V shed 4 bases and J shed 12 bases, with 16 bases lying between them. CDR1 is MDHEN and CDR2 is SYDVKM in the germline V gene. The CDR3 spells CASSYPQAGLYF. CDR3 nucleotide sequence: TGTGCCAGCAGTTACCCCCAGGCGGGGCTGTACTTC.

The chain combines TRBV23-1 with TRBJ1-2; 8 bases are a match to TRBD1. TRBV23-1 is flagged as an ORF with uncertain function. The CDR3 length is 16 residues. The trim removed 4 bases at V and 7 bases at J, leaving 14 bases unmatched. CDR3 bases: TGCGCCAGCAGTCTTCGTGCCCAAAGCAGGGGGCCTGGCTACACCTTC. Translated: CASSLRAQSRGPGYTF.

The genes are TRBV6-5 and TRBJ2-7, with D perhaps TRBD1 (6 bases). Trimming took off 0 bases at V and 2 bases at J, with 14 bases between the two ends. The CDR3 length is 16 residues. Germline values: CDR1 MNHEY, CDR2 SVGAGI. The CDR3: CASSYSRAGDAYEQYF. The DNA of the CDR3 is TGTGCCAGCAGTTACTCGAGGGCAGGGGATGCCTACGAGCAGTACTTC.

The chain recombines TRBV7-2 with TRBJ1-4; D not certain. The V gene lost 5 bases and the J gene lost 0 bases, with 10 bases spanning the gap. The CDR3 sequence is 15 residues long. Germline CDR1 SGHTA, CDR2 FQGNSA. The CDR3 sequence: CASSRGGATNEKLFF. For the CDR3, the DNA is TGTGCCAGCAGCCGCGGCGGGGCAACTAATGAAAAACTGTTTTTT. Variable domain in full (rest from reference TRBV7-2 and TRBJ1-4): GAGVSQSPSNKVTEKGKDVELRCDPISGHTALYWYRQSLGQGLEFLIYFQGNSAPDKSGLPSDRFSAERTGGSVSTLTIQRTQQEDSAVYLCASSRGGATNEKLFFGSGTQLSVL.

The CDR3 nucleotides are TGTGCCAGCAGCCCCGGACTAGCGCGTTCCTACGAGCAGTACTTC. Translating gives CASSPGLARSYEQYF. The V and J genes are TRBV5-8 and TRBJ2-7; 9 bases are a match to TRBD2. The CDR3 is 15 amino acids. The V and J ends lost 4 bases and 1 base, in that order; junction bases with no gene match: 6. Germline CDR1 is SGHTS and CDR2 is YDEGEE.

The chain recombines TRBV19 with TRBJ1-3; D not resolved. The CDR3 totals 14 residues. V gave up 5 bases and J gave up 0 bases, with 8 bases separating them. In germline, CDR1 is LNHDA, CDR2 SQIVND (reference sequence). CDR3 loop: CASSVTLSGNTIYF. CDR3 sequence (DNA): TGTGCCAGTAGTGTGACACTCTCTGGAAACACCATATATTTT.

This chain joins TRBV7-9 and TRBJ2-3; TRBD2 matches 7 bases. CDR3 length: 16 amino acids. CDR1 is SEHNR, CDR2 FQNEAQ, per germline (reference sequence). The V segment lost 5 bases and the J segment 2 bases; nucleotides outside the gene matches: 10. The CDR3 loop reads CASSREIAGHTDTQYF. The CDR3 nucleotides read TGTGCCAGCAGCCGCGAGATAGCGGGCCACACAGATACGCAGTATTTT.

For the CDR3, the DNA is TGTGCCTGGTTGAAGCTAGCGGGAGCCTGGGGCCAAGAGACCCAGTACTTC. Its protein product is CAWLKLAGAWGQETQYF. This chain links TRBV30 with TRBJ2-5; 10 positions match TRBD2. From germline, CDR1 is GTSNPN and CDR2 SVGIG (reference sequence). This CDR3 has 17 amino acids. V lost 5 bases and J lost 1; bases outside the gene matches: 13.

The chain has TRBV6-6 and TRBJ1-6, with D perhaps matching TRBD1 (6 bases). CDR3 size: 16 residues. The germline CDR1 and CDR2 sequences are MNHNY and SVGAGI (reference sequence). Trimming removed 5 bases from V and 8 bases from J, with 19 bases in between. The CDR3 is CASSKPGTMDDSPLHF. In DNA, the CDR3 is TGTGCCAGCAGTAAGCCGGGGACAATGGATGATTCACCCCTCCACTTT.

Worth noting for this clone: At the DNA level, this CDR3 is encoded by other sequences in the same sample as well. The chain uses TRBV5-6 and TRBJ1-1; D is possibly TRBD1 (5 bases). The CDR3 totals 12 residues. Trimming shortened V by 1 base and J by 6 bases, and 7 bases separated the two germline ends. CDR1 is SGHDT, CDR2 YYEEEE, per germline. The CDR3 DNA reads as TGTGCCAGCAGCTTGCAGGGCGCTGAAGCTTTCTTT. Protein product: CASSLQGAEAFF.

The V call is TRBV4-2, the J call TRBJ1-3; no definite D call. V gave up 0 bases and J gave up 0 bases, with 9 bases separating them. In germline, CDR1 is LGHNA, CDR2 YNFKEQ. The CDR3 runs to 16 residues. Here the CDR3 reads CASSQDLTVSGNTIYF. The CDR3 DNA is TGTGCCAGCAGCCAAGATTTAACAGTCTCTGGAAACACCATATATTTT.

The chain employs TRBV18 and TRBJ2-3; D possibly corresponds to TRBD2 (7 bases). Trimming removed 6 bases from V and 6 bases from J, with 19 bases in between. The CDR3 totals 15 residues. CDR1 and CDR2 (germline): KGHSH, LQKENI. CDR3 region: CASSRRGGPPDTQYF. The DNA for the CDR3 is TGTGCCAGCTCCCGTAGGGGGGGGCCTCCGGATACGCAGTATTTT.

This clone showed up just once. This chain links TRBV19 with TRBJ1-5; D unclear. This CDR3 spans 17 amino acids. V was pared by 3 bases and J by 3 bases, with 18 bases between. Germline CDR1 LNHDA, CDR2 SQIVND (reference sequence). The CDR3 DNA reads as TGTGCCAGTAGTATCCGTCGTGCGGGGATGAACAATCAGCCCCAGCATTTT. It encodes CASSIRRAGMNNQPQHF.

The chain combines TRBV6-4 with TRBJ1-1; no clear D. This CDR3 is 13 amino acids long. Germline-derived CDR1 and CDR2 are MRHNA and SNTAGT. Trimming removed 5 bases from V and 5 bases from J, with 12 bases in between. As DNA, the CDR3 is TGTGCCAGCAGTCGCGGGTCCGCGACTGAAGCTTTCTTT. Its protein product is CASSRGSATEAFF.

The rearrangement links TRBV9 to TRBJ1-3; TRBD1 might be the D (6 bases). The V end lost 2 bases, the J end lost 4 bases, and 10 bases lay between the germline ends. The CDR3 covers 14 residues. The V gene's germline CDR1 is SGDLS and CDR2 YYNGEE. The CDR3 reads CASSVTGLGNTIYF. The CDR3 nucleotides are TGTGCCAGCAGCGTCACAGGGTTGGGAAACACCATATATTTT. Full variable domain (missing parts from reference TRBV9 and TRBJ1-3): DSGVTQTPKHLITATGQRVTLRCSPRSGDLSVYWYQQSLDQGLQFLIQYYNGEERAKGNILERFSAQQFPDLHSELNLSSLELGDSALYFCASSVTGLGNTIYFGEGSWLTVV.

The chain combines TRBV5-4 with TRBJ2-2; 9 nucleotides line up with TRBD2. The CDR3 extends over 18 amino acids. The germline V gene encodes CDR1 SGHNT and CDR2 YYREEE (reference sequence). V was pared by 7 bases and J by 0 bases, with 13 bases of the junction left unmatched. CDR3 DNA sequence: TGTGCCAGCCCCCGGGGGTTAGCGGGGGCGACGAACACCGGGGAGCTGTTTTTT. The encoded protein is CASPRGLAGATNTGELFF.

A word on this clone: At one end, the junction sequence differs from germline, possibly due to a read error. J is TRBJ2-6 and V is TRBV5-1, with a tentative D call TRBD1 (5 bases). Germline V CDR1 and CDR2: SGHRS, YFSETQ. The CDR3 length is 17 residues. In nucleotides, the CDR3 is TGCGCCAGCAGCTTGCGTGGCGGCGACTCTGGGGCCAACGGCCTGACTTTC. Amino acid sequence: CASSLRGGDSGANGLTF.

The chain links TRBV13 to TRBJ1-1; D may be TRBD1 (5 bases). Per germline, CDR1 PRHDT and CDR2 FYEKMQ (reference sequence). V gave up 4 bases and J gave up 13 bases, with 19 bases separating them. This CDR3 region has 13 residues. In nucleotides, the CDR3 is TGTGCCAGCAGCTCCAGGGCCCAGGGTTGGGATTTCTTT. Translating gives CASSSRAQGWDFF.

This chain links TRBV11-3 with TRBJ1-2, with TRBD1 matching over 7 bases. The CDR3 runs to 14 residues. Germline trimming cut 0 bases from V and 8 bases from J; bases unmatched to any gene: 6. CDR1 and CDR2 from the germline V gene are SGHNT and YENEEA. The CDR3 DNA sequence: TGTGCCAGCAGCTTAGATCCGACAGGGAAGGGCTACACCTTC. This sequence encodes CASSLDPTGKGYTF.

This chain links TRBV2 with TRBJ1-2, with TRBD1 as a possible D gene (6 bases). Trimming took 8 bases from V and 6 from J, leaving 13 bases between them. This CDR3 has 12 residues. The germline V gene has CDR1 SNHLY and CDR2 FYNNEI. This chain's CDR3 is CASRDNSNGYTF. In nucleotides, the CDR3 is TGTGCCAGCCGGGACAACTCTAATGGCTACACCTTC.